Each of the 10 T cell receptor beta chains below was sequenced from the same sample in a study of CD8 T cells in Susac syndrome. After extraction with the RNeasy kit, roughly 0.5 to 1 ug of the RNA was reverse transcribed using random hexamers. TCRdb redid the calling of the immunoSEQ multiplex PCR reads with MiXCR, one entry per CDR3 protein. Among approximately 200,000 distinct CDR3 sequences listed, roughly 96% were seen once. Sequenced: CD4+ T cells from PBMCs. These receptors were taken from a human donor with multiple sclerosis.

V usage is TRBV3-1 and J usage is TRBJ1-1, with D possibly TRBD1 on 6 matching bases. This CDR3 has 15 residues. Trimming cost V 5 bases and J 1 base, with 14 bases left between them. Germline lookup yields CDR1 LGHDT and CDR2 YNNKEL (reference sequence). CDR3 nucleotide sequence: TGTGCCAGCAGCTCCACCAGGGGAGGGAACACTGAAGCTTTCTTT. Translated, it gives CASSSTRGGNTEAFF.

The chain carries TRBV12-3 or TRBV12-4 and TRBJ2-5; TRBD1 or TRBD2 may be the D gene (5 bases each). The V end was cut by 3 bases, the J end by 4 bases, with 12 bases between. The CDR3 has 14 residues. CDR3 amino acids: CASSLRVGGETQYF. CDR3 nucleotides: TGTGCCAGCAGTTTGAGGGTTGGGGGAGAGACCCAGTACTTC.

This chain uses TRBV18 with TRBJ1-6; the D gene is possibly TRBD1 (6 bases). Germline lookup yields CDR1 KGHSH and CDR2 LQKENI. The CDR3 sequence is 14 residues long. Trimming cost V 2 bases and J 8 bases, with 10 bases left between them. CDR3 protein: CASSPARGDSPLHF. The CDR3 DNA is TGTGCCAGCTCACCAGCCAGGGGAGATTCACCCCTCCACTTT. The entire variable domain, with the rest obtained from reference TRBV18 and TRBJ1-6, is as follows: NAGVMQNPRHLVRRRGQEARLRCSPMKGHSHVYWYRQLPEEGLKFMVYLQKENIIDESGMPKERFSAEFPKEGPSILRIQQVVRGDSAAYFCASSPARGDSPLHFGNGTRLTVT.

This rearrangement joins TRBV24-1 to TRBJ2-7, with D possibly being TRBD2 (6 bases). The CDR3 extends over 14 amino acids. Between the trimmed V and J ends, which lost 7 bases and 3 bases, there was a span of 15 bases. Germline assignment: CDR1 KGHDR and CDR2 SFDVKD. In DNA, the CDR3 is TGTGCCACCAGCGGGCGGGAAGCTCTCTACGAGCAGTACTTC. It codes for CATSGREALYEQYF.

The chain carries TRBV11-3 and TRBJ2-4, with TRBD2 matching 8 bases. This CDR3 region has 15 residues. Germline CDR1 and CDR2: SGHNT and YENEEA. V was pared by 1 base and J by 9 bases, with 8 bases of the junction left unmatched. The CDR3 bases are TGTGCCAGCAGCTTAGTGGGGACTAGTAGAGGCATTCAGTACTTC. This gives the protein CASSLVGTSRGIQYF.

The chain joins TRBV20-1 to TRBJ2-4; D assignment may be TRBD1 or TRBD2 (5 bases each). CDR3 length: 18 residues. V was cut by 1 base and J by 6 bases, with 25 bases left in between. Germline V gene lookup returns CDR1 DFQATT and CDR2 SNEGSKA (reference sequence). The chain's CDR3 is CSARVGTASGPFLNIQYF. The CDR3 DNA follows: TGCAGTGCTAGAGTGGGGACGGCCTCCGGGCCCTTTTTAAACATTCAGTACTTC.

The genes are TRBV9 and TRBJ2-7, with 14 positions matching TRBD2. The trim removed 3 bases at V and 3 bases at J, leaving 2 bases unmatched. Germline V gene lookup returns CDR1 SGDLS and CDR2 YYNGEE. This CDR3 comprises 15 residues. Written as DNA, the CDR3 is TGTGCCAGCAGCGGGGGGACTAGCGGGAGCTACGAGCAGTACTTC. Its translation is CASSGGTSGSYEQYF.

The V gene is TRBV25-1, the J gene TRBJ1-1; 9 nucleotides line up with TRBD1. The CDR3 has 15 amino acids. The V and J ends lost 3 bases and 2 bases, in that order; junction bases with no gene match: 4. The V gene's germline CDR1 is MGHDK and CDR2 SYGVNS. CDR3: CASSDTGQGNTEAFF. The CDR3 DNA follows: TGTGCCAGCAGTGATACGGGACAGGGAAACACTGAAGCTTTCTTT.

The CDR3 DNA reads TGTGCCAGCAGCCCCGGCGGACTAGCGGACAATGAGCAGTTCTTC. Translating it yields CASSPGGLADNEQFF. J is TRBJ2-1 and V is TRBV7-2; 10 positions match TRBD2. The CDR3 runs 15 residues. Per the germline V gene, CDR1 is SGHTA and CDR2 is FQGNSA. Trimming cost V 5 bases and J 5 bases; bases outside gene matches: 6.

The rearrangement links TRBV5-1 to TRBJ2-7; tentatively, D is TRBD1 or TRBD2 (5 bases each). This CDR3 is 12 amino acids long. Germline V lookup: CDR1 SGHRS, CDR2 YFSETQ. Trimming stripped 4 bases from V and 6 bases from J, with 11 bases between. The CDR3, as DNA: TGCGCCAGCAGCACCTCGGGGCGCGAGCAGTACTTC. As protein: CASSTSGREQYF.